The following is a T cell receptor (beta chain) sequence with its context. This clonotype has a count of ten or more. Which antigen it targets is not known. Base qualities are not recorded, but no much larger clone differs from it by a single base. The sample belongs to a study of Graves' ophthalmopathy and Graves' hyperthyroidism (dated by TCRdb to 2016 to 2018). In terms of the full investigation: Peripheral blood was collected at initial diagnosis, prior to any treatment. The study used signatures of the TCR beta repertoire to tell Graves' ophthalmopathy apart from Graves' hyperthyroidism and to predict which patients would progress to ophthalmopathy. In total, 135 blood samples were TCR-sequenced: approximately 40 ophthalmopathy, approximately 80 hyperthyroidism and approximately 17 hyperthyroidism-to-ophthalmopathy patients. To explore V-J signatures distinguishing ophthalmopathy from hyperthyroidism, a discovery set of about 99 patients (about 44 ophthalmopathy, roughly 55 stable hyperthyroidism) was enrolled. An independent validation cohort comprised some 18 hyperthyroidism patients and roughly 15 patients who later progressed from hyperthyroidism to ophthalmopathy. In five to seven hyperthyroidism patients, the T-cell repertoire of thyroid tissue was compared with the T-cell repertoire of blood. Once sampling was done, hyperthyroidism patients were given methimazole at a starting dose of 30 mg daily, while ophthalmopathy patients were given high-dose intravenous methylprednisolone.

For repertoire sequencing, TCR beta CDR3 regions were amplified from RNA transcripts. The first round was an RT-PCR using HTBI primers with the Qiagen OneStep RT-PCR kit, and this first round was followed by a second-round multiplex PCR, then size selection and purification. The libraries underwent paired-end sequencing with 100 bp reads on an Illumina HiSeq2000. For the original study's pipeline: SOAPnuke was used to process the reads, throwing out any read that had adapters, had uncalled bases, had a mean Phred below 15, or lacked an exact constant-primer or identifier match. COPE v1.2.5 was used to merge high-quality paired reads. Each unique nucleotide sequence was treated as a clonotype, and MiTCR v1.1 was used to align the clonotypes to the IMGT TRB V, D and J references. The analysis was limited to V-J combinations with a frequency above 0.0001, which together covered 99.2% of the repertoires. For each V-J combination, a TCR clonal expansion and chaos score was defined as the ratio of F50 clonal expansion to chaos observed in the TCRdist matrix. Features were reduced by Welch's t-statistics and random forest to over 10 V-J combinations, which fed a naive Bayes classifier. The Morisita-Horn index was used to measure how similar the thyroid and blood repertoires were. The raw public data were reprocessed by TCRdb itself: fastp quality trimming at Q25, MiXCR clonotype calling, in-frame beta chains only. Every distinct CDR3 protein forms one entry, paired with its most common genes and DNA. These V and J calls rely on TCRdb rather than the paper's analysis. The sample contains about 700,000 distinct CDR3 sequences, about 38% of them found a single time. The ten most abundant clones make up over 2.5% of the sample.

The ophthalmopathy patients had moderately to severely active disease, with a Clinical Activity Score of 3 or higher, a NOSPECS grade of 4 or higher, and a disease duration of less than 3 months. Patients with other autoimmune diseases, uncontrolled infections, pregnancy or lactation were excluded from the study. Clinical symptoms, serum thyroxine, TRAb, thyroid ultrasound and orbital computed tomography were used for diagnosis. Ficoll-Paque density gradient centrifugation was used to isolate PBMCs from 9.5 to 10 ml of fresh peripheral blood. Trizol reagent was used to extract the total RNA, and its quality was then checked on an Agilent 2100 Bioanalyzer. Overall study outcomes, separate from this receptor: In validation, the model predicted ophthalmopathy progression with 55% to 71% sensitivity and approximately 75% specificity; about a dozen predicted patients were CT-confirmed with GO in a median of about 7.1 months. The 13-signature model separated ophthalmopathy from stable hyperthyroidism with approximately 90% sensitivity and around 81% specificity in cross-validation, and 80%/75% in the test set. Most expanded thyroid clonotypes with frequency above 0.001 were also detected in blood, suggesting blood repertoires may reflect the thyroid immune response. No statistical method was used to predetermine the sample size, and group allocation was not hidden from the investigators.

The germline V gene specifies KGHDR as CDR1 and SFDVKD as CDR2. Spanning cysteine to phenylalanine, the CDR3 consists of 17 amino acids. CDR3 DNA only is kept here, 51 bases in frame from base 1. V is pared back by 0 bases and J by 1 base, with 11 bases lying between the germline termini. Material: peripheral blood. The chain links TRBV24-1 with TRBJ2-2, with TRBD1 perhaps the D gene, on 6 matching bases. This receptor was taken from an adult man with Graves' ophthalmopathy. The CDR3 protein sequence reads: CATSDLVQGGNTGELFF. The nucleotide sequence reads as follows: TGTGCCACCAGTGATTTGGTACAGGGCGGGAACACCGGGGAGCTGTTTTTT.